This T cell receptor (beta chain) was captured in a study of T-cell reconstitution after alpha-beta-depleted transplantation in children. Study outcomes and limitations: Once a year had passed after transplant, T-cell counts and diversity came mostly from newly produced T cells. High day-60 TCRbeta diversity in some patients came from surviving recipient T cells and thymic progenitors. At around two months after transplant, the alpha-beta T cells were reportedly derived from several hundred expanded clones that came from non-depleted graft cells.

CDR1 is SGHRS, CDR2 YFSETQ, per germline. V shed 4 bases and J shed 6 bases, with 17 bases lying between them. This CDR3 region has 15 residues. The TCRbeta library was prepared with unique molecular identifiers. TCRdb processed the PCR reads anew with MiXCR; each CDR3 protein has one entry. The sample carries more than 500,000 distinct CDR3 sequences, 11% recorded once. This clonotype was seen more than once but under ten times. Its target is unknown. The source is a female patient younger than 10 who had a stem cell transplant for aplastic anemia, so the T cells may come from the graft donor. Sequencing used PBMCs, mostly from graft donor cells, obtained 180 days after TCRalphabeta/CD19-depleted stem cell transplant. The chain carries TRBV5-1 and TRBJ2-1; D is perhaps TRBD1 (5 bases). The chain's CDR3 is CASSSLSAGSNEQFF. The CDR3 DNA reads as TGCGCCAGCAGCAGTCTCTCGGCAGGGTCCAATGAGCAGTTCTTC.